These 3 T cell receptor beta chains came from one sample sequenced in a study of metastatic and nonmetastatic thyroid tumors. Using MiXCR, TCRdb re-called clones from the PCR reads. The sample lists approximately 21,000 clones, around 20% occurring once. Among the patients, none had received any treatment before thyroid surgery. The sequencing sample was made of blood. The receptors were sampled from a male donor with papillary thyroid cancer or a benign thyroid nodule (not recorded which). Some clones in this sample may be carry-over from other donors' samples.

The sample holds many counts of this clone. The rearrangement links TRBV4-1 to TRBJ2-6; D is unresolved. Trimming shortened V by 1 base and J by 0 bases, and 7 bases separated the two germline ends. Germline values: CDR1 MGHRA, CDR2 YSYEKL. The length of the CDR3 is 16 residues. DNA of the CDR3: TGCGCCAGCAGCCAAGTCCCAGACTCTGGGGCCAACGTCCTGACTTTC. Its protein is CASSQVPDSGANVLTF.

This clone occurred many times. V gene TRBV5-1 combines with J gene TRBJ1-1, with D possibly matching TRBD1 (6 bases). Germline V lookup: CDR1 SGHRS, CDR2 YFSETQ. The CDR3 has 14 residues. V was trimmed by 7 bases and J by 1 base, leaving 14 bases between them. DNA for the CDR3: TGCGCCAGCCGCTCCCAGGGGTCGAACACTGAAGCTTTCTTT. This gives the protein CASRSQGSNTEAFF.

This clone was counted at least ten times. The chain links TRBV9 to TRBJ2-4; 10 bases fit TRBD2. CDR3 length: 19 amino acids. J was trimmed by 1 base and V by 4 bases; bases with no gene match: 14. Germline V CDR1 and CDR2: SGDLS, YYNGEE. CDR3 protein: CASSTEAGGPIRAKNIQYF. Written as DNA, the CDR3 is TGTGCCAGCAGCACAGAAGCGGGAGGGCCGATTAGGGCCAAAAACATTCAGTACTTC.